A selection of T cell receptor beta chains follows, all from one sample in a study of blood T cell repertoires in COVID-19. The table came from immunoSEQ multiplex PCR; TCRdb's copy has only in-frame clones and leaves some out. The sample shows more than 400,000 clones, about 90% of them seen only once. The sample comprised PBMCs or T cells enriched from blood (not recorded which). Source of these receptors: a man aged 18 to 29 who had recovered from COVID-19. Each CDR3 is given with its conserved first and last residue.

CDR3 length	J gene	V gene	CDR3 protein
17	TRBJ2-1	TRBV2	CASSDGGGLGRVGEQFF
14	TRBJ2-7	TRBV13	CASSRPAGGREQYF
13	TRBJ1-1	TRBV24-1	CATMGEVNTEAFF
15	TRBJ2-1	TRBV7-9	CASSLRDWRRDEQFF
16	TRBJ1-2	TRBV19	CASSIRGSRELYGYTF
11	TRBJ1-1	TRBV20-1	CSARQQGTAFF
14	TRBJ1-6	TRBV5-6	CASSWTRESSPLHF
17	TRBJ2-3	TRBV6-1	CASSDDPGLAVTDTQYF
14	TRBJ2-1	TRBV19	CASSPGLALNEQFF
16	TRBJ1-1	TRBV5-5	CASSLARTGTNTEAFF
14	TRBJ2-1	TRBV5-1	CASSLTSGHNEQFF
13	TRBJ1-2	TRBV27	CASREGGRYGYTF
14	TRBJ2-1	TRBV13	CASSHSGSYNEQFF
14	TRBJ2-4	TRBV2	CAGGEKAVKNIQYF
17	TRBJ2-2	TRBV7-9	CASSLVRQGSNTGELFF
12	TRBJ2-7	TRBV6-5	CASSRGTYEQYF
12	TRBJ1-1	TRBV3-1/TRBV3-2	CASSQSRTEAFF
15	TRBJ1-1	TRBV5-1	CASSLNRERGTEAFF